The clone carrying this T cell receptor (beta chain) was observed a handful of times. Using a J-beta primer mix together with a sample-barcoded 5' primer, a second PCR was run for roughly 7 to 12 cycles. MiXCR, applied by TCRdb to the 5' RACE reads, yields one record per CDR3 protein. The table lists fewer than 2,000,000 distinct CDR3 sequences, roughly 30% of them singletons. Germline assignment: CDR1 ENHRY and CDR2 SYGVKD. The CDR3 spans 14 residues. V was pared by 2 bases and J by 3 bases, with 9 bases between. The source of the sample is a study of blood T cells in healthy people across ages. This TCR derives from a woman in her thirties in good health. The source material was blood. This sequence joins TRBV10-3 and TRBJ2-3; D is possibly TRBD1 (5 bases). The CDR3 nucleotides read TGTGCCATCAGTGAGGGACATCAAACAGATACGCAGTATTTT. It is translated as CAISEGHQTDTQYF.